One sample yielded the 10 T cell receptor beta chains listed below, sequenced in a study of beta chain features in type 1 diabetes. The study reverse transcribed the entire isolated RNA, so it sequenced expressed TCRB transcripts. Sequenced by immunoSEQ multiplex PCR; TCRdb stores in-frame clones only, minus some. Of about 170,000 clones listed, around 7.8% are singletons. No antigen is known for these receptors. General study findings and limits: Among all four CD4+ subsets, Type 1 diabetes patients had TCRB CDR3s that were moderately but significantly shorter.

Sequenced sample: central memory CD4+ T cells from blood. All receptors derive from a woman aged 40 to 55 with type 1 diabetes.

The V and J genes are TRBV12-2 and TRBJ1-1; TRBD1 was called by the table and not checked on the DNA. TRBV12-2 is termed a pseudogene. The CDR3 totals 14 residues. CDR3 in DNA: TGTGCAAGTCGCTTAGGGGACAGGACCTCTGAAGCTTTCTTT. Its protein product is CASRLGDRTSEAFF.

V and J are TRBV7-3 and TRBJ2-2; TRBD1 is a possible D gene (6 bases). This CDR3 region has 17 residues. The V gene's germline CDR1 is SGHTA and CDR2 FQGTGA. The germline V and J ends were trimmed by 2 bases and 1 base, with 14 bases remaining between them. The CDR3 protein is CASSLDSNRVNTGELFF. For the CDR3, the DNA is TGTGCCAGCAGCTTAGACTCGAACAGGGTGAACACCGGGGAGCTGTTTTTT.

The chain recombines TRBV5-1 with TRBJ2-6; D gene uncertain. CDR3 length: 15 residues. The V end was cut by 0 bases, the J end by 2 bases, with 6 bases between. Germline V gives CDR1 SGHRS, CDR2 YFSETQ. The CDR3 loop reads CASSLDTPGANVLTF. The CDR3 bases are TGCGCCAGCAGCTTGGACACGCCTGGGGCCAACGTCCTGACTTTC.

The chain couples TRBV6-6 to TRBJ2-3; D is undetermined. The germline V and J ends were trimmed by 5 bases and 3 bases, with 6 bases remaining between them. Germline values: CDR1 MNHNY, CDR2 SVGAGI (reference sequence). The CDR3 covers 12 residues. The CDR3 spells CASSAMTDTQYF. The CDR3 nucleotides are TGTGCCAGCAGTGCGATGACAGATACGCAGTATTTT.

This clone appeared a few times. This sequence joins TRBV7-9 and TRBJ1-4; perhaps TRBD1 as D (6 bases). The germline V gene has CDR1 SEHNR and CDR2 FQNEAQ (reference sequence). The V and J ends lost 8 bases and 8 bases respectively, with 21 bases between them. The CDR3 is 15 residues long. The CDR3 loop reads CASATGTRNGEKLFF. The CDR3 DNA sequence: TGTGCCAGCGCAACGGGGACACGGAACGGCGAAAAACTGTTTTTT.

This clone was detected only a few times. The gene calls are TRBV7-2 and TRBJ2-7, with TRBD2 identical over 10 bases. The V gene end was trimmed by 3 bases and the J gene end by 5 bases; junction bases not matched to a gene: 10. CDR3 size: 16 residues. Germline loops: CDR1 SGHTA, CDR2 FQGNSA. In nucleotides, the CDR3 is TGTGCCAGCAGCTTGACCCGGGCTAGCGGGAGTGACGAGCAGTACTTC. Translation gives CASSLTRASGSDEQYF.

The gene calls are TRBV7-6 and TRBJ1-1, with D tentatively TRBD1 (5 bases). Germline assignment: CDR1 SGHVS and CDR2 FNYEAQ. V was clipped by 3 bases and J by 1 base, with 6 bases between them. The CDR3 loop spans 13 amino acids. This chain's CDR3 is CASSFQGNTEAFF. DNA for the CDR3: TGTGCCAGCAGCTTTCAGGGGAACACTGAAGCTTTCTTT.

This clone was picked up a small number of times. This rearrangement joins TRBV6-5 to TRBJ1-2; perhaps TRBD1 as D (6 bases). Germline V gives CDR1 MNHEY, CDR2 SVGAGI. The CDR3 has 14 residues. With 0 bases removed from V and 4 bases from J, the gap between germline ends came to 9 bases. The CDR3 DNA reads TGTGCCAGCAGTTACTCAGGGGGTTCCTATGGCTACACCTTC. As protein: CASSYSGGSYGYTF.

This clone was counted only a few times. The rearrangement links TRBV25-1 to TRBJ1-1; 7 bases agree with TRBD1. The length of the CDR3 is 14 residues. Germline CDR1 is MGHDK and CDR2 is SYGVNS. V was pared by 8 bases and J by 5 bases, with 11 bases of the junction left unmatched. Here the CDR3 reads CASARDSRKTEAFF. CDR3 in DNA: TGTGCCAGCGCCCGGGACAGTAGGAAGACTGAAGCTTTCTTT.

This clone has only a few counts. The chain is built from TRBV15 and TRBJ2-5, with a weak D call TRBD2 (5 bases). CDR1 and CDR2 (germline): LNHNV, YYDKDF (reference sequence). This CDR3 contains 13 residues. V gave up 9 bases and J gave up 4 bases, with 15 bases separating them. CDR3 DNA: TGTGCCACAGGGAAGTTTCGGGGAGAGACCCAGTACTTC. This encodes CATGKFRGETQYF.